This T cell receptor beta chain was captured in a study of control samples from healthy donors and cancer patients. TCRdb's table, derived via immunoSEQ multiplex PCR, lists solely in-frame clones and lacks some. The table records some 200,000 clones, roughly 94% of them present only once. Concerning this clone: The identical CDR3 is also encoded by other nucleotide sequences in the sample.

Input material: blood. The sequence was obtained from a man aged 50-59 years in good health.

The CDR3 spells CASSSGQNTGELFF. The CDR3 bases are TGTGCCAGCAGTTCGGGACAGAACACCGGGGAGCTGTTTTTT. The chain uses TRBV28 and TRBJ2-2, with D possibly being TRBD1 (6 bases). The V end was cut by 4 bases, the J end by 1 base, with 7 bases between. This CDR3 comprises 14 residues. CDR1 and CDR2 (germline): MDHEN, SYDVKM.